This T cell receptor beta chain was identified during a study of shared clonotypes between healthy human individuals. Whole-study results and caveats: Generation probabilities of non-shared clonotypes were lower (relative to those shared by all four donors). It was observed that roughly 5.5% of naive CD4 clonotypes were shared across a handful of donors.

This CDR3 has 15 residues. V dropped 3 bases and J dropped 5; count of bases not matched to a gene: 5. From germline, CDR1 is MDHEN and CDR2 SYDVKM. For this clone: No antigen is known for it.

Donors, without exception, were Caucasian adults residing in Nashville, Tennessee. Profiling relied on immunoSEQ multiplex PCR, and the TCRdb table lists in-frame clones only, not all of them. The data hold around 2.3 million clones, with under 97% observed a single time. The origin of this receptor is a man younger than 35 in good health. Sequenced input: naive CD4+ T cells sorted from blood. Subset specified: CD45RA+ positively selected. The rearrangement uses TRBV28 and TRBJ2-2, with 8 bases identical to TRBD1. CDR3 loop: CASSFRGRGTGELFF. In nucleotides, the CDR3 is TGTGCCAGCAGTTTCAGGGGGCGAGGGACCGGGGAGCTGTTTTTT.